This is a list of T cell receptor beta chains from one sample in a study of siplizumab effects on memory and regulatory T cells. Sequenced by immunoSEQ multiplex PCR; TCRdb stores in-frame clones only, minus some. The table shows 100,000 to 110,000 clones, with 91% occurring only once. Sequencing was performed on CD4+ T cells sorted from blood. The source of these receptors is a human donor in good health. The CDR3 runs from the conserved cysteine through the conserved F or W. Fields, in order: J gene, D gene, clone size, V gene, CDR3 protein, CDR3 DNA. A D gene is named only where the DNA matches it firmly. Size tells how often a clone was seen (once, few, many) or the class of an expanded clone, and some rows leave it out.

J: TRBJ2-3
D: -
size: once
V: TRBV28
CDR3: CASHQGLDTQYF
DNA: TGTGCCAGCCACCAGGGTTTGGATACGCAGTATTTT

J: TRBJ2-3
D: -
size: -
V: TRBV19
CDR3: CASRTTSSVWEDTQYF
DNA: TGTGCCAGTAGGACGACTAGTAGTGTTTGGGAGGATACGCAGTATTTT

J: TRBJ1-3
D: -
size: -
V: TRBV11-2
CDR3: CASSLDPPTTGNTIYF
DNA: TGTGCCAGCAGCTTAGATCCCCCCACGACTGGAAACACCATATATTTT

J: TRBJ1-3
D: -
size: -
V: TRBV28
CDR3: CASSLTGGGNTIYF
DNA: TGTGCCAGCAGTTTGACAGGAGGTGGAAACACCATATATTTT

J: TRBJ1-4
D: -
size: -
V: TRBV15
CDR3: CATSRGGAANEKLFF
DNA: TGTGCCACCAGCAGAGGTGGGGCAGCAAATGAAAAACTGTTTTTT

J: TRBJ1-2
D: TRBD1
size: -
V: TRBV6-1
CDR3: CASSGPTGYTF
DNA: TGTGCCAGCAGTGGTCCGACAGGGTACACCTTC

J: TRBJ1-5
D: -
size: -
V: TRBV19
CDR3: CASTSSGALGQPQHF
DNA: TGTGCCAGTACCTCCTCGGGGGCCCTCGGGCAGCCCCAGCATTTT

J: TRBJ2-3
D: -
size: -
V: TRBV18
CDR3: CASSRDHTDTQYF
DNA: TGTGCCAGCTCACGGGACCACACAGATACGCAGTATTTT

J: TRBJ1-1
D: -
size: -
V: TRBV18
CDR3: CASSPAQDTEAFF
DNA: TGTGCCAGCTCACCGGCACAGGACACTGAAGCTTTCTTT

J: TRBJ2-3
D: -
size: -
V: TRBV2
CDR3: CASREVTDTQYF
DNA: TGTGCCAGCAGGGAGGTCACAGATACGCAGTATTTT

J: TRBJ2-5
D: TRBD1
size: -
V: TRBV6-6
CDR3: CASTGQGVETQYF
DNA: TGTGCCAGCACCGGACAGGGGGTGGAGACCCAGTACTTC

J: TRBJ2-5
D: -
size: once
V: TRBV9
CDR3: CASSVIPQGGTQYF
DNA: TGTGCCAGCAGCGTAATCCCACAGGGTGGAACCCAGTACTTC

J: TRBJ2-3
D: -
size: -
V: TRBV7-2
CDR3: CASSGRTGTQYF
DNA: TGTGCCAGCAGCGGGCGGACGGGTACGCAGTATTTT

J: TRBJ2-1
D: TRBD2
size: -
V: TRBV5-8
CDR3: CASSSLVAGHYNEQFF
DNA: TGTGCCAGCAGCTCGTTAGTAGCGGGACACTACAATGAGCAGTTCTTC

J: TRBJ1-1
D: -
size: -
V: TRBV28
CDR3: CASSAGLKGTEAFF
DNA: TGTGCCAGCAGTGCGGGACTCAAGGGAACTGAAGCTTTCTTT

J: TRBJ1-1
D: -
size: -
V: TRBV7-2
CDR3: CASSFLGGNTEAFF
DNA: TGTGCCAGCAGCTTTCTAGGAGGGAACACTGAAGCTTTCTTT

J: TRBJ2-3
D: -
size: once
V: TRBV18
CDR3: CASSPRTDTQYF
DNA: TGTGCCAGCTCACCGCGAACGGATACGCAGTATTTT

J: TRBJ1-1
D: -
size: -
V: TRBV6-5
CDR3: CASSLGRPFEAFF
DNA: TGTGCCAGCAGTCTGGGGCGGCCTTTCGAAGCTTTCTTT

J: TRBJ1-1
D: TRBD1
size: once
V: TRBV28
CDR3: CASKLPGPWTGSSTEAFF
DNA: TGTGCCAGCAAGTTGCCGGGCCCGTGGACAGGGTCGAGTACTGAAGCTTTCTTT

J: TRBJ2-5
D: TRBD1
size: -
V: TRBV10-3
CDR3: CAISESSAGTGQETQYF
DNA: TGTGCCATCAGTGAGTCTTCGGCAGGGACAGGACAAGAGACCCAGTACTTC

J: TRBJ2-7
D: -
size: -
V: TRBV7-3
CDR3: CASSLMPLAEQYF
DNA: TGTGCCAGCAGCTTAATGCCTCTAGCCGAGCAGTACTTC

J: TRBJ1-1
D: -
size: -
V: TRBV18
CDR3: CASSHGQLFTEAFF
DNA: TGTGCCAGCTCACACGGGCAGCTGTTCACTGAAGCTTTCTTT

J: TRBJ2-7
D: -
size: -
V: TRBV6-6
CDR3: CASSYSARHYEQYF
DNA: TGTGCCAGCAGTTACTCGGCACGTCACTACGAGCAGTACTTC

J: TRBJ1-1
D: -
size: -
V: TRBV18
CDR3: CASSPPRGLNTEAFF
DNA: TGTGCCAGCTCACCACCAAGAGGCCTGAACACTGAAGCTTTCTTT

J: TRBJ2-3
D: TRBD2
size: -
V: TRBV30
CDR3: CAWSEAGVLTDTQYF
DNA: TGTGCCTGGAGTGAGGCGGGGGTACTCACAGATACGCAGTATTTT

J: TRBJ1-1
D: -
size: few
V: TRBV27
CDR3: CASSLWINTEAFF
DNA: TGTGCCAGCAGTTTATGGATAAACACTGAAGCTTTCTTT

J: TRBJ2-7
D: TRBD1
size: once
V: TRBV6-7
CDR3: CARSYGGDRGTYEQYF
DNA: TGTGCCCGCAGTTACGGGGGGGACAGGGGGACCTACGAGCAGTACTTC

J: TRBJ2-3
D: -
size: -
V: TRBV18
CDR3: CASSPPRAGSTDTQYF
DNA: TGTGCCAGCTCACCACCGAGGGCGGGAAGCACAGATACGCAGTATTTT

J: TRBJ2-3
D: -
size: once
V: TRBV7-6
CDR3: CASSSRQLTDTQYF
DNA: TGTGCCAGCAGCTCTAGACAGCTCACAGATACGCAGTATTTT

J: TRBJ1-1
D: -
size: once
V: TRBV6-1
CDR3: CASRLERGLNTEAFF
DNA: TGTGCCAGCAGACTCGAGAGGGGCTTGAACACTGAAGCTTTCTTT

J: TRBJ2-3
D: TRBD2
size: -
V: TRBV6-1
CDR3: CASSDLRYSGGRTDTQYF
DNA: TGTGCCAGCAGTGACCTTCGGTATAGCGGGGGGCGGACAGATACGCAGTATTTT

J: TRBJ1-2
D: TRBD1
size: -
V: TRBV28
CDR3: CASSFLPGQGLTGYTF
DNA: TGTGCCAGCAGTTTTCTTCCGGGACAGGGTTTAACGGGCTACACCTTC

J: TRBJ2-1
D: TRBD2
size: -
V: TRBV6-4
CDR3: CASSRLAGGNEQFF
DNA: TGTGCCAGCAGCCGACTAGCGGGGGGGAACGAGCAGTTCTTC

J: TRBJ1-2
D: -
size: -
V: TRBV7-9
CDR3: CASSLGVQGVYGYTF
DNA: TGTGCCAGCAGCTTAGGCGTACAGGGAGTCTATGGCTACACCTTC

J: TRBJ2-1
D: -
size: -
V: TRBV11-2
CDR3: CASSLGTRESYNEQFF
DNA: TGTGCCAGCAGCTTAGGTACCCGCGAGTCATACAATGAGCAGTTCTTC

J: TRBJ2-3
D: -
size: -
V: TRBV27
CDR3: CASRRHRGDTQYF
DNA: TGTGCCAGCAGACGACACCGTGGTGATACGCAGTATTTT

J: TRBJ1-1
D: -
size: -
V: TRBV29-1
CDR3: CSVDGNMNTEAFF
DNA: TGCAGCGTTGACGGTAACATGAACACTGAAGCTTTCTTT

J: TRBJ2-1
D: -
size: -
V: TRBV5-3
CDR3: CARSLVYGVGTYNEQFF
DNA: TGTGCCAGAAGCTTGGTATATGGTGTCGGTACCTACAATGAGCAGTTCTTC

J: TRBJ2-5
D: -
size: -
V: TRBV7-2
CDR3: CASSWGGAQETQYF
DNA: TGTGCCAGCAGCTGGGGTGGGGCCCAAGAGACCCAGTACTTC

J: TRBJ1-3
D: -
size: -
V: TRBV5-5
CDR3: CASSFEFGNTIYF
DNA: TGTGCCAGCAGCTTTGAGTTTGGAAACACCATATATTTT

J: TRBJ1-6
D: -
size: -
V: TRBV30
CDR3: CAWSVVDRDNSPLHF
DNA: TGTGCCTGGAGTGTCGTGGACCGAGATAATTCACCCCTCCACTTT

J: TRBJ2-7
D: -
size: -
V: TRBV20-1
CDR3: CSASSAYEQYF
DNA: TGCAGTGCTAGTAGTGCCTACGAGCAGTACTTC

J: TRBJ1-2
D: -
size: -
V: TRBV9
CDR3: CASSLLGNPGGYTF
DNA: TGTGCCAGCTCTCTGCTGGGTAATCCCGGTGGCTACACCTTC

J: TRBJ1-1
D: -
size: -
V: TRBV7-2
CDR3: CASSSSALNTEAFF
DNA: TGTGCCAGCAGCTCTTCAGCCTTGAACACTGAAGCTTTCTTT

J: TRBJ1-2
D: -
size: -
V: TRBV5-4
CDR3: CASSLTATYGYTF
DNA: TGTGCCAGCAGCTTAACAGCCACCTATGGCTACACCTTC

J: TRBJ1-1
D: TRBD1
size: -
V: TRBV29-1
CDR3: CSVSDRVGIEAFF
DNA: TGCAGCGTTTCCGACAGGGTTGGGATTGAAGCTTTCTTT

J: TRBJ2-1
D: -
size: once
V: TRBV5-1
CDR3: CASSSTSNEQFF
DNA: TGCGCCAGCAGCTCGACCTCGAATGAGCAGTTCTTC

J: TRBJ2-3
D: -
size: -
V: TRBV29-1
CDR3: CSVDGASTDTQYF
DNA: TGCAGCGTTGATGGAGCTAGCACAGATACGCAGTATTTT

J: TRBJ1-2
D: -
size: -
V: TRBV19
CDR3: CASSGGLSSNYGYTF
DNA: TGTGCCAGTAGTGGGGGCCTCTCTTCTAACTATGGCTACACCTTC

J: TRBJ2-7
D: -
size: -
V: TRBV7-2
CDR3: CASSIRVRYSYEQYF
DNA: TGTGCCAGCAGCATTAGAGTCCGTTACTCCTACGAGCAGTACTTC

J: TRBJ2-1
D: TRBD2
size: -
V: TRBV2
CDR3: CASVWRGDHNEQFF
DNA: TGTGCCAGCGTGTGGCGGGGGGACCACAATGAGCAGTTCTTC

J: TRBJ2-1
D: TRBD1
size: once
V: TRBV5-1
CDR3: CASSSGGTGGGDEQFF
DNA: TGCGCCAGCAGCTCGGGCGGGACAGGGGGCGGGGATGAGCAGTTCTTC

J: TRBJ1-4
D: -
size: -
V: TRBV5-6
CDR3: CASSLRGTGEKLFF
DNA: TGTGCCAGCAGCTTGCGAGGGACTGGTGAAAAACTGTTTTTT

J: TRBJ2-7
D: TRBD1
size: once
V: TRBV5-1
CDR3: CASSTDRGSPYEQYF
DNA: TGCGCCAGCAGCACCGACAGGGGGAGCCCCTACGAGCAGTACTTC

J: TRBJ1-2
D: -
size: once
V: TRBV15
CDR3: CATSRDDRRAGSHYGYTF
DNA: TGTGCCACCAGCAGAGATGATCGAAGGGCCGGGTCCCACTATGGCTACACCTTC